Below are 8 T cell receptor beta chains sequenced from a single sample in a study of CD8+ T cells in alopecia areata. Described treatment: oral pan-JAK inhibitor, 5-10 mg twice daily. Reverse transcribed after extraction, RNA yielded cDNA as the sequencing template. Libraries were prepared by immunoSEQ multiplex PCR; TCRdb keeps only in-frame clonotypes and omits some of them. The data contain approximately 210,000 clones, approximately 67% of them seen just once; the ten biggest clones take up more than 0.95%. This sample comprised CD4+ T cells sorted from blood, obtained at approximately week 45, from a patient treated with tofacitinib. Receptor source: a human donor with alopecia areata.

The table lists this clone with a few counts. This rearrangement joins TRBV29-1 to TRBJ2-2, with D possibly called TRBD1 or TRBD2 (5 bases each). The CDR3 runs 13 residues. Trimming cost V 6 bases and J 7 bases, with 15 bases left between them. Per the germline V gene, CDR1 is SQVTM and CDR2 is ANQGSEA. CDR3 nucleotide sequence: TGCAGCGTGAGGGGCCGACTTCACGGGGAGCTGTTTTTT. Protein: CSVRGRLHGELFF.

The V gene is TRBV2, the J gene TRBJ2-7; 9 positions match TRBD1. Losses at the gene ends were 6 bases for V and 7 bases for J; bases not matched to a gene: 10. Germline assignment: CDR1 SNHLY and CDR2 FYNNEI. This CDR3 has 14 amino acids. Written as DNA, the CDR3 is TGTGCCAGCAGACCGGGACAGGGATCATGGGAGCAGTACTTC. Translating gives CASRPGQGSWEQYF.

The chain joins TRBV4-3 to TRBJ2-7, with D tentatively TRBD2 (7 bases). V was cut by 1 base and J by 2 bases, with 12 bases left in between. CDR1 is LGHNA, CDR2 YSLEER, per germline. CDR3 length: 15 amino acids. CDR3 nucleotides: TGCGCCAGCAGCCAAGCGGCGGGGGCCCCCTACGAGCAGTACTTC. Its protein is CASSQAAGAPYEQYF.

This chain uses TRBV4-3 with TRBJ2-1; unclear D gene. Trimming removed 4 bases at V and 10 bases at J, with 11 bases between. The CDR3 spans 12 residues. CDR1 and CDR2 from the germline V gene are LGHNA and YSLEER. As DNA, the CDR3 is TGCGCCAGCAGCCTCCGCCAAGGGGAGCAGTTCTTC. Translation: CASSLRQGEQFF.

The chain's CDR3 is CASSLGTTGVETQYF. The DNA of the CDR3 is TGCGCCAGCAGCTTGGGGACCACAGGGGTGGAGACCCAGTACTTC. The rearrangement links TRBV5-1 to TRBJ2-5, with 7 positions matching TRBD1. Trimming removed 0 bases from V and 5 bases from J; junction bases left unmatched: 7. This CDR3 contains 15 residues. Germline-derived CDR1 and CDR2 are SGHRS and YFSETQ.

In this sample, this clone turned up once. The chain couples TRBV14 to TRBJ1-1; D not certain. The CDR3 has 15 amino acids. The germline V and J ends were trimmed by 2 bases and 1 base, with 11 bases remaining between them. Germline V gene data show CDR1 as SGHDN and CDR2 as FVKESK. The DNA of the CDR3 is TGTGCCAGCAGCCAAAATTTAGGGAGGAACACTGAAGCTTTCTTT. Translating it yields CASSQNLGRNTEAFF.

With regard to this clone: The identical CDR3 is also encoded by other nucleotide sequences in the sample. The chain recombines TRBV29-1 with TRBJ2-2; 11 bases agree with TRBD1. There are 14 residues in the CDR3. Germline V gene sequence: CDR1 SQVTM, CDR2 ANQGSEA. J gave up 2 bases and V 7 bases, and 3 bases lay outside the gene matches. This chain's CDR3 is CSGRTGGNTGELFF. The CDR3 DNA follows: TGCAGCGGACGGACAGGGGGCAACACCGGGGAGCTGTTTTTT.

A remark on this clone: In the same sample, other DNA sequences code for this CDR3. This sequence joins TRBV30 and TRBJ2-3; 12 bases match TRBD2. V lost 0 bases, J lost 7 bases, and 5 bases stayed unmatched. This CDR3 comprises 15 residues. The germline V gene has CDR1 GTSNPN and CDR2 SVGIG (reference sequence). The CDR3 region is CAWSVLAGGSNTQYF. Written as DNA, the CDR3 is TGTGCCTGGAGTGTACTAGCGGGGGGCTCGAATACGCAGTATTTT.